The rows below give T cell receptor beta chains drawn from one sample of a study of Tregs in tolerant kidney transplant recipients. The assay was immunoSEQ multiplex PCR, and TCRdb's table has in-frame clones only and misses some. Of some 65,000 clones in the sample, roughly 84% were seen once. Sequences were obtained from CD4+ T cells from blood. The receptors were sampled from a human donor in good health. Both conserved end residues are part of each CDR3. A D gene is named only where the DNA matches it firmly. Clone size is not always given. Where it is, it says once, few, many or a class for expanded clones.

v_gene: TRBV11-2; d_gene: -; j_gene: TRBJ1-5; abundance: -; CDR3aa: CASSAGPFKQPQHF; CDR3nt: TGTGCCAGCAGCGCGGGACCATTCAAACAGCCCCAGCATTTT
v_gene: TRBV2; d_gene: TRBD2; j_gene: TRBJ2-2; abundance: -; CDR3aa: CASREGNIPGELFF; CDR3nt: TGTGCCAGTCGGGAGGGTAACATTCCCGGGGAGCTGTTTTTT
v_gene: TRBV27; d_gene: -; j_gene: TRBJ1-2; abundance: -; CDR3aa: CASSSRVTANYGYTF; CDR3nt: TGTGCCAGCAGTTCAAGGGTTACAGCCAACTATGGCTACACCTTC
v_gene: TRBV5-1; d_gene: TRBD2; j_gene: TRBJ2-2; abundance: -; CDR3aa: CASSLTSGVNTGELFF; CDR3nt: TGCGCCAGCAGCTTGACTAGCGGGGTTAACACCGGGGAGCTGTTTTTT
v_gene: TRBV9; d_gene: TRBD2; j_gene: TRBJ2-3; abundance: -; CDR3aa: CASSVTLAGVTDTQYF; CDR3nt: TGTGCCAGCAGCGTAACCCTAGCGGGGGTCACAGATACGCAGTATTTT
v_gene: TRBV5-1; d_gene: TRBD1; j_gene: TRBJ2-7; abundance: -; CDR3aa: CASSSPAGTGVYEQYF; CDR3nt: TGCGCCAGCAGCTCCCCCGCGGGGACAGGGGTGTACGAGCAGTACTTC
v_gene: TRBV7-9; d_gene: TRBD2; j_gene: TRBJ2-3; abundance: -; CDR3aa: CASTTSGRTDTQYF; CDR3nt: TGTGCCAGCACGACTAGCGGGAGGACAGATACGCAGTATTTT
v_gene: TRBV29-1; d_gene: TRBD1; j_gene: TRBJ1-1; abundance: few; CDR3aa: CSAGQGGGNTEAFF; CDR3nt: TGCAGCGCGGGACAGGGTGGGGGGAACACTGAAGCTTTCTTT
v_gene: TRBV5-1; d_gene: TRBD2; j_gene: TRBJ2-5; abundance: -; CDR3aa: CASSRGGAKETQYF; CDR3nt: TGCGCCAGCAGCCGCGGGGGGGCAAAAGAGACCCAGTACTTC
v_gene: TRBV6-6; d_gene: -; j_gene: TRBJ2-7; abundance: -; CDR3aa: CASSSPGTYEQYF; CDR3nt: TGTGCCAGCAGTTCTCCGGGGACCTACGAGCAGTACTTC
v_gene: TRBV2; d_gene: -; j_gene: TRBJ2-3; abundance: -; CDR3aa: CASSEDGGRGTDTQYF; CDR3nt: TGTGCCAGCAGTGAAGATGGGGGACGGGGCACAGATACGCAGTATTTT
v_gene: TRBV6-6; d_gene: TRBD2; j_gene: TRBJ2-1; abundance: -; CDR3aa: CASSSPQAGPINEQFF; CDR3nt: TGTGCCAGCAGTTCCCCCCAAGCGGGACCAATCAATGAGCAGTTCTTC
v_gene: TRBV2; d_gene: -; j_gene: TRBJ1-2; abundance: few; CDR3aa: CASTEQGGSNYGYTF; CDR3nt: TGTGCCAGCACCGAGCAAGGGGGATCCAACTATGGCTACACCTTC
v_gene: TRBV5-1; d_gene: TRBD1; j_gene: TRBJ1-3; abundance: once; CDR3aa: CASGPTGEGNTIYF; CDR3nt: TGCGCCAGCGGCCCGACAGGGGAGGGAAACACCATATATTTT
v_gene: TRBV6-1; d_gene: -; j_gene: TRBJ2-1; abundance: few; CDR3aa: CASRGGGQEYNEQFF; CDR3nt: TGTGCCAGCAGAGGGGGAGGGCAGGAGTACAATGAGCAGTTCTTC
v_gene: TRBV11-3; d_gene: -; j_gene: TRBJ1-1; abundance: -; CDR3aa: CASSKGETEAFF; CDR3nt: TGTGCCAGCTCAAAGGGTGAAACTGAAGCTTTCTTT
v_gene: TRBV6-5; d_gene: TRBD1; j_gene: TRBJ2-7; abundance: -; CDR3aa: CASSGTVAYEQYF; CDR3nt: TGTGCCAGCAGTGGGACAGTGGCCTACGAGCAGTACTTC
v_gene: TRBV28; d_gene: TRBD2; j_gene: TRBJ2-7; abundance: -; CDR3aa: CASSRAGVYEQYF; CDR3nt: TGTGCCAGCAGTCGTGCGGGGGTCTACGAGCAGTACTTC
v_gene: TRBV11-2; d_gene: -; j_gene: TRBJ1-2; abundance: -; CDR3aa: CASSSIAGTQVYGYTF; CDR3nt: TGTGCCAGCAGCTCCATTGCCGGGACGCAAGTCTATGGCTACACCTTC
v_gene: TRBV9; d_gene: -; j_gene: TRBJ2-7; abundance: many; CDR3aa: CASSVASDSLYEQYF; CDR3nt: TGTGCCAGCAGCGTAGCTTCGGACTCCCTCTACGAGCAGTACTTC
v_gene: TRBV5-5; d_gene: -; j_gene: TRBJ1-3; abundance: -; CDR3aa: CASSLTVSGNTIYF; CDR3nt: TGTGCCAGCAGCTTGACTGTCTCTGGAAACACCATATATTTT
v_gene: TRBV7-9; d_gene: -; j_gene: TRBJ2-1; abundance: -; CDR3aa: CASSLAASSYNEQFF; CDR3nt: TGTGCCAGCAGCTTAGCGGCCTCTTCCTACAATGAGCAGTTCTTC
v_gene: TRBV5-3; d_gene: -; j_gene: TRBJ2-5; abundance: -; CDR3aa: CARSLEGTTQYF; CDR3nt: TGTGCCAGAAGCTTGGAAGGTACGACCCAGTACTTC
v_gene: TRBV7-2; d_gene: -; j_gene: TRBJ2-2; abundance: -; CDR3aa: CASSLVADLRTGELFF; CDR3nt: TGTGCCAGCAGCTTAGTGGCAGACCTCAGGACCGGGGAGCTGTTTTTT
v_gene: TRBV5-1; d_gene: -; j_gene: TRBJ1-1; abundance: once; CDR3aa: CASSPWGGANTEAFF; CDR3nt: TGCGCCAGCAGCCCCTGGGGGGGGGCGAACACTGAAGCTTTCTTT
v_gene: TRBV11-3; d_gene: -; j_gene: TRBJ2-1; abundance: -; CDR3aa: CASSTRSYNEQFF; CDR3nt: TGTGCCAGCTCCACCCGCTCCTACAATGAGCAGTTCTTC
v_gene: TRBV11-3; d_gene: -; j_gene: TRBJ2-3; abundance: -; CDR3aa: CASSLGVGERSTDTQYF; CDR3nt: TGTGCCAGCAGCTTAGGGGTCGGGGAACGAAGCACAGATACGCAGTATTTT
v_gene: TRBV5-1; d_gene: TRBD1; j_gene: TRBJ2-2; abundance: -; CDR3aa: CASSLNRGNGELFF; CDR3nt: TGCGCCAGCAGCTTGAACAGGGGTAACGGGGAGCTGTTTTTT
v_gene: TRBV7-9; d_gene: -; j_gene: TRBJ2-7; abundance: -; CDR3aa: CASSLESGPYDEQYF; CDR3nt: TGTGCCAGCAGCTTAGAGTCGGGGCCCTACGACGAGCAGTACTTC
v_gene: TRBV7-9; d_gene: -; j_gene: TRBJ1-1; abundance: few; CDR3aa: CASSRGRAQNTEAFF; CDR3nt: TGTGCCAGCAGCCGAGGGCGGGCACAGAACACTGAAGCTTTCTTT
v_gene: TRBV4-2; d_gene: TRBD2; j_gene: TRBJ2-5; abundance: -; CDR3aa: CASSPGTSGTSETQYF; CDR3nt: TGTGCCAGCAGCCCCGGGACTAGCGGGACGTCGGAGACCCAGTACTTC
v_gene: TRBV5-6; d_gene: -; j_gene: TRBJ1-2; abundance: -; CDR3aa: CASSLFDRYGYTF; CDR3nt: TGTGCCAGCAGCTTGTTTGACCGCTATGGCTACACCTTC
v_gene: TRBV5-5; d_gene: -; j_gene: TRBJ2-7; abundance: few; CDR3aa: CASSLRSGFSYEQYF; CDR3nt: TGTGCCAGCAGCTTGCGGTCAGGGTTCTCCTACGAGCAGTACTTC
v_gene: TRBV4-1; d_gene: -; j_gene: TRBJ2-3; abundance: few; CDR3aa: CASSQGSGTTSTQYF; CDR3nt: TGCGCCAGCAGCCAAGGTTCCGGGACCACCTCGACGCAGTATTTT
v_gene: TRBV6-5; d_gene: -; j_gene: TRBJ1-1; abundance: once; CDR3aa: CAILGTSQTEAFF; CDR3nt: TGTGCCATCCTCGGGACGTCTCAAACTGAAGCTTTCTTT
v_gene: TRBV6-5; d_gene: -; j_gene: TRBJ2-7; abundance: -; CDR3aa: CASSQGDEQYF; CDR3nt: TGTGCCAGCAGTCAAGGGGATGAGCAGTACTTC
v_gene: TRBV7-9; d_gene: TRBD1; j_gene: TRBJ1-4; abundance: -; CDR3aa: CASSLGDRGAEKLFF; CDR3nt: TGTGCCAGCAGCTTAGGGGACAGGGGAGCTGAAAAACTGTTTTTT